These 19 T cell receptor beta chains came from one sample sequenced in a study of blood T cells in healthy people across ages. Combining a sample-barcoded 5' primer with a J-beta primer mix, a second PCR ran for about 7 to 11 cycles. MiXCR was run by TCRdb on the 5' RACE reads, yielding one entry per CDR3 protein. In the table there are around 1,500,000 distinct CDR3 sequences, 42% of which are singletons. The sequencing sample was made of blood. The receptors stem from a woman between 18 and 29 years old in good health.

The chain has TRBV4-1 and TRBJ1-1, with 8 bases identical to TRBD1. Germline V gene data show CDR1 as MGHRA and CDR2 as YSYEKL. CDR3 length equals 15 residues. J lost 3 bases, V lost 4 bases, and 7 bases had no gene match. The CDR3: CASSPPDRADTEAFF. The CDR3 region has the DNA TGCGCCAGCAGCCCTCCGGACAGGGCGGACACTGAAGCTTTCTTT.

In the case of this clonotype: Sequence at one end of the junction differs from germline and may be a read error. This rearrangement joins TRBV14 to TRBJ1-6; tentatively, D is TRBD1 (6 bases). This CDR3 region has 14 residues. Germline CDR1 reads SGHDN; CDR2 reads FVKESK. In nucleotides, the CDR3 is TGTGCCCGCAGCCAACAGACAGGAGGGTCACCCCTCCACTTT. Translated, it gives CARSQQTGGSPLHF.

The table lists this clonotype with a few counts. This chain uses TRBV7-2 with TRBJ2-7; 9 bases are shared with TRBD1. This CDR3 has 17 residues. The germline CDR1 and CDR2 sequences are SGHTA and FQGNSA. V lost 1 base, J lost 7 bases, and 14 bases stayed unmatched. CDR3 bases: TGTGCCAGCAGCTTAGTGGCCCCGGGACAGGGCTACAATGAGCAGTACTTC. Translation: CASSLVAPGQGYNEQYF.

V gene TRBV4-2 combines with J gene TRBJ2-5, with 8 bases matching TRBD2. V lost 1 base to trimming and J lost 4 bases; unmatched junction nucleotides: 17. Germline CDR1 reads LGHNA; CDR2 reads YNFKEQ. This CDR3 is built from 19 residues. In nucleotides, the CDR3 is TGTGCCAGCAGCCAAGGTTCTTTCGCGACGGGAGGGCCCCCAGAGACCCAGTACTTC. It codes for CASSQGSFATGGPPETQYF.

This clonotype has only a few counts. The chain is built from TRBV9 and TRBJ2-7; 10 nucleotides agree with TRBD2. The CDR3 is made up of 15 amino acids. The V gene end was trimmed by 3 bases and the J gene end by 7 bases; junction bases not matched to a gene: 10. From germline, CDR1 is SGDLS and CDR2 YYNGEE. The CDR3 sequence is CASSGGTSAYNEQYF. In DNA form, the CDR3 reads TGTGCCAGCAGCGGCGGGACTAGCGCTTACAATGAGCAGTACTTC.

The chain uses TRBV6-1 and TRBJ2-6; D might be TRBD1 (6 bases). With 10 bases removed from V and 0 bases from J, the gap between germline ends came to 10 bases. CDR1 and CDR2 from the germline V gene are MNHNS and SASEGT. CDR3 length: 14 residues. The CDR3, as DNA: TGTGCCACAAGGACAGACTCTGGGGCCAACGTCCTGACTTTC. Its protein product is CATRTDSGANVLTF.

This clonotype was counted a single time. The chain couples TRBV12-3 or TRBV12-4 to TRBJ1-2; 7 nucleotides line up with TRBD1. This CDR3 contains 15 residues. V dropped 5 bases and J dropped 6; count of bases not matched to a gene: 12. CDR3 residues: CASSPQGVLIHGYTF. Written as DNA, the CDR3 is TGTGCCAGCAGTCCCCAGGGGGTCCTTATTCATGGCTACACCTTC.

The CDR3 bases are TGTGCCAGCATCGGCCGGGGCCAGGAGCAGTTCTTC. Its translation is CASIGRGQEQFF. The V gene is TRBV6-5, the J gene TRBJ2-1; D assignment may be TRBD1 or TRBD2 (5 bases each). The V end was cut by 7 bases, the J end by 10 bases, with 14 bases between. The CDR3 has 12 residues. Germline CDR1 MNHEY, CDR2 SVGAGI.

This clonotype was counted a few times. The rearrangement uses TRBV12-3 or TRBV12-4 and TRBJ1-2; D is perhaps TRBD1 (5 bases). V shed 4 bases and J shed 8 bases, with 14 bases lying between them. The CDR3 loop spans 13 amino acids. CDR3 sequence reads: CASSYPGQNGYTF. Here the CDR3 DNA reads TGTGCCAGCAGTTACCCAGGGCAAAACGGCTACACCTTC.

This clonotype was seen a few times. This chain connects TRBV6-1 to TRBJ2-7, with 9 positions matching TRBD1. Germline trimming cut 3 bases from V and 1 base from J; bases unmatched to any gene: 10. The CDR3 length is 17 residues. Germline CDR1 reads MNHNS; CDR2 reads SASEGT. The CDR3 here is CASSERAGTGHSYEQYF. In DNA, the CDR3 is TGTGCCAGCAGTGAGAGGGCCGGGACAGGGCATTCCTACGAGCAGTACTTC.

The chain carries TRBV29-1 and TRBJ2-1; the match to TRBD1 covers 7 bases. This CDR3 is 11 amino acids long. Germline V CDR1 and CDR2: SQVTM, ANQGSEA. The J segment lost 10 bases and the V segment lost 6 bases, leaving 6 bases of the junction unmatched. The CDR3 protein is CSVYRTGEQFF. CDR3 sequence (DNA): TGCAGCGTATACCGGACAGGAGAGCAGTTCTTC.

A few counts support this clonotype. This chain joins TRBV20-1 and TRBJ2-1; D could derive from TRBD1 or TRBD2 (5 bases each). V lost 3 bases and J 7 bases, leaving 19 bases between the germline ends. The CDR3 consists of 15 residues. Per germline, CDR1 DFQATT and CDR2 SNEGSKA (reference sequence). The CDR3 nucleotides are TGCAGTGCTAGGGGGGAGCACCATGCCGGGAATGAGCAGTTCTTC. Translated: CSARGEHHAGNEQFF.

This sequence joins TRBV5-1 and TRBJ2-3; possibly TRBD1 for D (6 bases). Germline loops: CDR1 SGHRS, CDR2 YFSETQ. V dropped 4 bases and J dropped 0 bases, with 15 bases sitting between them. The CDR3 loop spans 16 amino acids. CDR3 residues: CASSQGTYRSTDTQYF. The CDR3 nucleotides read TGCGCCAGCAGCCAGGGGACATATCGTAGCACAGATACGCAGTATTTT.

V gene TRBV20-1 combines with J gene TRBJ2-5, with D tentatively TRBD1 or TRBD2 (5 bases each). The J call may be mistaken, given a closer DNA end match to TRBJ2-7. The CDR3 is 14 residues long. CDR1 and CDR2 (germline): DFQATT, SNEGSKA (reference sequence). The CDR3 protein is CSAHRDPEEYEQYF. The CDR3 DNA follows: TGCAGTGCCCACCGGGACCCCGAGGAGTACGAGCAGTACTTC.

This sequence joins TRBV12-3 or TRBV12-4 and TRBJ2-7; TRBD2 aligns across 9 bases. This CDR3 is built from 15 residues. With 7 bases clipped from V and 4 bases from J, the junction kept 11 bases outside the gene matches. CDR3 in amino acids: CASKIAPSGIYEQYF. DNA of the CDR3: TGTGCCAGCAAGATAGCCCCTAGCGGGATTTACGAGCAGTACTTC.

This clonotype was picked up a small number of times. The chain's CDR3 is CSARVGLAGTYNEQFF. The CDR3 DNA reads TGCAGTGCTAGAGTAGGACTAGCGGGGACCTACAATGAGCAGTTCTTC. This chain connects TRBV20-1 to TRBJ2-1, with 12 bases fitting TRBD2. The junction had 3 bases not matched to a gene; V was cut back by 1 base and J by 2 bases. The germline V gene encodes CDR1 DFQATT and CDR2 SNEGSKA (reference sequence). The CDR3 is 16 residues long.

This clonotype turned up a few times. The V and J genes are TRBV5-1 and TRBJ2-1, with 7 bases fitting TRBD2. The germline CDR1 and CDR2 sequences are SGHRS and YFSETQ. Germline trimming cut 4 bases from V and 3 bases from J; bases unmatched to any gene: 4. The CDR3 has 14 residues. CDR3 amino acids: CASSPERGYNEQFF. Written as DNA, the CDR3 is TGCGCCAGCAGCCCTGAGCGGGGCTACAATGAGCAGTTCTTC.

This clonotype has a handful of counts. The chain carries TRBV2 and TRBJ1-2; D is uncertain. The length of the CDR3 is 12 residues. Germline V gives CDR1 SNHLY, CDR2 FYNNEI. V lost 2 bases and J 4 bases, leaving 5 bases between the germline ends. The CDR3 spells CASSEISYGYTF. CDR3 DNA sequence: TGTGCCAGCAGTGAAATCTCCTATGGCTACACCTTC.

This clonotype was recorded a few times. The CDR3 sequence is CSVELQGSEQFF. DNA for the CDR3: TGCAGCGTTGAACTCCAAGGCAGTGAGCAGTTCTTC. The chain links TRBV29-1 to TRBJ2-1; unclear D gene. With 2 bases removed from V and 9 bases from J, the gap between germline ends came to 11 bases. CDR3 size: 12 residues. CDR1 and CDR2 (germline): SQVTM, ANQGSEA.